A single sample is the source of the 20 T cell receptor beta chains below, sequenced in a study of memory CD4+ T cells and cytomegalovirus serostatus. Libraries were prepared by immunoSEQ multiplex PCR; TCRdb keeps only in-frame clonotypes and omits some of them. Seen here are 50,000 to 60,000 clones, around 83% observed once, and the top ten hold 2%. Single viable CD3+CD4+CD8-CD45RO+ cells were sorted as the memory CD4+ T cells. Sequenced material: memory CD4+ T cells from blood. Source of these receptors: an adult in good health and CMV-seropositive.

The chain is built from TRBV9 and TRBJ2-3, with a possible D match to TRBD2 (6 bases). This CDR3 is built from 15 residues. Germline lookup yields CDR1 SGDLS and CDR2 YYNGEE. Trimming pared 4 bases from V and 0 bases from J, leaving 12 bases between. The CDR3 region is CASSPRRVSTDTQYF. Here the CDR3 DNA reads TGTGCCAGCAGCCCCCGGAGGGTAAGCACAGATACGCAGTATTTT.

Here the CDR3 DNA reads TGTGCCAGCAGCATACAGGGAACGCAGTATTTT. It translates to CASSIQGTQYF. This chain uses TRBV5-6 with TRBJ2-3; tentatively, D is TRBD1 (6 bases). The CDR3 is 11 amino acids. Trimming shortened V by 4 bases and J by 9 bases, and 9 bases separated the two germline ends. Germline V CDR1 and CDR2: SGHDT, YYEEEE.

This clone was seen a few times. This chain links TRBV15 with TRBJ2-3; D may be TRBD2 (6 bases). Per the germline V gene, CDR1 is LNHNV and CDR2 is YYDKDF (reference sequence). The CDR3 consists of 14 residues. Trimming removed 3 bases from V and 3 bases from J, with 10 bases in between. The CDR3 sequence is CATSRGTRTDTQYF. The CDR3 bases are TGTGCCACCAGCAGGGGGACTCGGACAGATACGCAGTATTTT.

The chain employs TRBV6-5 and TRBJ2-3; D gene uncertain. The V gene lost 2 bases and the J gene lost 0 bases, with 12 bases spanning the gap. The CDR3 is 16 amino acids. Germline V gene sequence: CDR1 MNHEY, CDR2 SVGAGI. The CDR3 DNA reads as TGTGCCAGCAGTTACGGGCGGATCCCTAGCACAGATACGCAGTATTTT. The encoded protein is CASSYGRIPSTDTQYF.

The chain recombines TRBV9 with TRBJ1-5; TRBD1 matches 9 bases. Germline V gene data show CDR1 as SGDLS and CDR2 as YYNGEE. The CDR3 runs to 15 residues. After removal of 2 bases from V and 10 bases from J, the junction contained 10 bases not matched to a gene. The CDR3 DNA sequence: TGTGCCAGCAGCGTGGACAGGGGATCCGAGGATCCCCAGCATTTT. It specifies CASSVDRGSEDPQHF.

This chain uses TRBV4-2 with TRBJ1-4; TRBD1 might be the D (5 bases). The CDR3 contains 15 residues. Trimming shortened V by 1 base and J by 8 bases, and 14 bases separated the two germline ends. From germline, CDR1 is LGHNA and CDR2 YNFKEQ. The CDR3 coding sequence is TGTGCCAGCAGCCAAGTCGGGGGGGTGCAGGAAAAACTGTTTTTT. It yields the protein CASSQVGGVQEKLFF.

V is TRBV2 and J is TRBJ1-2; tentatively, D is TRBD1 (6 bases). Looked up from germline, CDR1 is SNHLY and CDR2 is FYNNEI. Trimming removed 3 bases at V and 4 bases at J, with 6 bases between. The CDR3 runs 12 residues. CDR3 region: CASSDRGYGYTF. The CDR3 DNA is TGTGCCAGCAGTGACAGGGGCTATGGCTACACCTTC.

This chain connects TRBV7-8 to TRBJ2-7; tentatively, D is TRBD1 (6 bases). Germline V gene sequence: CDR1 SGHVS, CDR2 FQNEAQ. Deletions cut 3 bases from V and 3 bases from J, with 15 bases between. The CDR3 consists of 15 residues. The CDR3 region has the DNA TGTGCCAGCAGCTTCTCGGACAGTCTTAGCTACGAGCAGTACTTC. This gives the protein CASSFSDSLSYEQYF.

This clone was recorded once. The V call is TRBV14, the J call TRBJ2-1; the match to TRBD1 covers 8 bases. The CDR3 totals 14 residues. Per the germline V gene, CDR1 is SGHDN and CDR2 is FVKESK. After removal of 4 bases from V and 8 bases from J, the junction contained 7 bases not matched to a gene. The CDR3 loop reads CASSRGYRGDEQFF. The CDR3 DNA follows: TGTGCCAGCAGCCGGGGCTACAGGGGGGATGAGCAGTTCTTC.

CDR3 residues: CASSLARANQETQYF. Written as DNA, the CDR3 is TGTGCCAGCAGCTTAGCGAGGGCTAACCAAGAGACCCAGTACTTC. This chain connects TRBV7-8 to TRBJ2-5; weak D call: TRBD2 (5 bases). V lost 0 bases and J lost 0, with 8 bases in between. CDR1 is SGHVS and CDR2 is FQNEAQ in the germline V gene. The CDR3 is made up of 15 amino acids.

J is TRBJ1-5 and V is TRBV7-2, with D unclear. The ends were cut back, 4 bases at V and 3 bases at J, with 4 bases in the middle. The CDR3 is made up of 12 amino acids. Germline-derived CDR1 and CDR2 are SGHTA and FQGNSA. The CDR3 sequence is CASSSFNQPQHF. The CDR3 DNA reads TGTGCCAGCAGCTCCTTCAATCAGCCCCAGCATTTT. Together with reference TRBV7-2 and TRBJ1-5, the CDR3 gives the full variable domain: GAGVSQSPSNKVTEKGKDVELRCDPISGHTALYWYRQSLGQGLEFLIYFQGNSAPDKSGLPSDRFSAERTGGSVSTLTIQRTQQEDSAVYLCASSSFNQPQHFGDGTRLSIL.

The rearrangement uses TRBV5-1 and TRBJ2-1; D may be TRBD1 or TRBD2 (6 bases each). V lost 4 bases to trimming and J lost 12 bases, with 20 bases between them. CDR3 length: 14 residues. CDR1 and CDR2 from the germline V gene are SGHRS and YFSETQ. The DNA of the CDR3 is TGCGCCAGCAGCCCCCCGGGGGCCTCAGAACGGCAGTTCTTC. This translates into CASSPPGASERQFF.

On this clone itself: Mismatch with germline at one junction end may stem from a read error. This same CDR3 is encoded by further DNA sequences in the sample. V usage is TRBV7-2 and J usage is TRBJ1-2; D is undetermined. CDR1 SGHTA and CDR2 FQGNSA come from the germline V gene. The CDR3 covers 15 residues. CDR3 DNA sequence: TGTGCCAGCAGCTTAGGGGCCAGCAAAGTCTATGGTTACACCTTC. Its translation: CASSLGASKVYGYTF.

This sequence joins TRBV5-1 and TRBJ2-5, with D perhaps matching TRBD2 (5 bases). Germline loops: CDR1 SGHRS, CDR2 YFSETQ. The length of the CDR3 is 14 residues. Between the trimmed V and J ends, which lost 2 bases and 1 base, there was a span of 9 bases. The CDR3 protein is CASSLGSTQETQYF. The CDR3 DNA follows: TGCGCCAGCAGCTTAGGGAGTACCCAAGAGACCCAGTACTTC.

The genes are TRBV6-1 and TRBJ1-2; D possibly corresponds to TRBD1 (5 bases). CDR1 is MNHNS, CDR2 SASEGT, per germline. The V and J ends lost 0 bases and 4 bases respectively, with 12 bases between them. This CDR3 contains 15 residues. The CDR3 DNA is TGTGCCAGCAGTGAAGCGGCAGGGCCGATCTATGGCTACACCTTC. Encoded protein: CASSEAAGPIYGYTF.

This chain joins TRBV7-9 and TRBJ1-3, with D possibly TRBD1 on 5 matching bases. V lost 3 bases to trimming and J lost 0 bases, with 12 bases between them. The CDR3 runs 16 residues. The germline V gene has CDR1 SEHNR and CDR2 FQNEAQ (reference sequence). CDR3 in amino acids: CASSFRGSNSGNTIYF. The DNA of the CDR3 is TGTGCCAGCAGCTTCCGGGGCAGCAACTCTGGAAACACCATATATTTT.

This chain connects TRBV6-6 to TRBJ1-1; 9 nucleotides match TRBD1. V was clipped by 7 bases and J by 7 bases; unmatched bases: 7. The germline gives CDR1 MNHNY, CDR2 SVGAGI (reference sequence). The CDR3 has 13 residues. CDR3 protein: CASNRQGGNEAFF. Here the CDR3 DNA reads TGTGCCAGCAACCGACAGGGGGGGAATGAAGCTTTCTTT.

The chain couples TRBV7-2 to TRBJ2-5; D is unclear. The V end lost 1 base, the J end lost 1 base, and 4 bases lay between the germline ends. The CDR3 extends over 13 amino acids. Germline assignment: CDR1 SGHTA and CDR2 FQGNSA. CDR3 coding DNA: TGTGCCAGCAGCTTAGACCCCCAAGAGACCCAGTACTTC. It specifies CASSLDPQETQYF.

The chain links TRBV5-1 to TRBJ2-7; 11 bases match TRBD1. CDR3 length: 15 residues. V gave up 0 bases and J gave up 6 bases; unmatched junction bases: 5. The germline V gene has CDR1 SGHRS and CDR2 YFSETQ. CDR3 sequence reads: CASSLAMGQGGEQYF. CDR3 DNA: TGCGCCAGCAGCTTGGCCATGGGACAGGGGGGCGAGCAGTACTTC.

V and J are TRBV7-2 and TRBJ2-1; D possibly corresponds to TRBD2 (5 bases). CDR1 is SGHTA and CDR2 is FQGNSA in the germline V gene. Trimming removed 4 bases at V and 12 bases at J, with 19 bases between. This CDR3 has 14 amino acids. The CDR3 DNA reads TGTGCCAGCAGCTCCGGGGTCGAGGGAGCGCGGCAGTTCTTC. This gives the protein CASSSGVEGARQFF.